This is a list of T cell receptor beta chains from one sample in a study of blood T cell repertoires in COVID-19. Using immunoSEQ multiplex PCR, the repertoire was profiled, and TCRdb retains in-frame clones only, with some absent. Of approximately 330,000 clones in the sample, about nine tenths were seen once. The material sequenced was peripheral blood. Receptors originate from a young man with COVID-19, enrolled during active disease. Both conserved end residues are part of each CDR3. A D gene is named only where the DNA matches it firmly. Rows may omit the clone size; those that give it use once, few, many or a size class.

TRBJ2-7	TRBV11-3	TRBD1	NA	CASSPGQGTNEQYF	TGTGCCAGCAGCCCCGGACAGGGGACTAACGAGCAGTACTTC
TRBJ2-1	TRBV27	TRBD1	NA	CASSFGDRAYNEQFF	TGTGCCAGCAGTTTTGGGGACAGGGCCTACAATGAGCAGTTCTTC
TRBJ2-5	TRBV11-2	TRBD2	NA	CASSSLAGRVGTQYF	TGTGCCAGCAGCTCTCTAGCGGGGCGTGTCGGGACCCAGTACTTC
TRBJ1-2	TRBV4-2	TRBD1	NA	CASSPLGTGGGGYTF	TGTGCCAGCAGCCCCCTAGGGACAGGGGGCGGTGGCTACACCTTC
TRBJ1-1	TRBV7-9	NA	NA	CASSLFPPPTGNTEAFF	TGTGCCAGCAGCTTGTTTCCCCCTCCGACAGGGAACACTGAAGCTTTCTTT
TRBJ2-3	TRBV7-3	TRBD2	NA	CASSPGFGGADTQYF	TGTGCCAGCAGCCCCGGGTTCGGGGGGGCAGATACGCAGTATTTT
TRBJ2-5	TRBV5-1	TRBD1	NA	CASSAGTGGQETQYF	TGCGCCAGCAGCGCCGGGACAGGGGGACAAGAGACCCAGTACTTC
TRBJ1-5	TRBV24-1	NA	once	CATSNRVGQPQHF	TGTGCCACCAGTAACAGGGTAGGTCAGCCCCAGCATTTT
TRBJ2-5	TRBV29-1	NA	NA	CSVGGLETQYF	TGCAGCGTCGGAGGTTTAGAGACCCAGTACTTC
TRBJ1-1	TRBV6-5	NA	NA	CASSNGVQAFF	TGTGCCAGCAGCAACGGGGTTCAAGCTTTCTTT
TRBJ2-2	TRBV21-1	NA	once	CASSIDSTNTGELFF	TGTGCCAGCAGCATAGACAGTACGAACACCGGGGAGCTGTTTTTT
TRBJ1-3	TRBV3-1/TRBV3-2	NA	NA	CASSESGAGNTIYF	TGTGCCAGCAGCGAATCAGGGGCCGGAAACACCATATATTTT
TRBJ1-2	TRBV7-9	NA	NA	CASSSGVYGYTF	TGTGCCAGCAGCTCAGGGGTCTATGGCTACACCTTC
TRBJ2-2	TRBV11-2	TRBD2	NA	CASSLGTGLAGSTGELFF	TGTGCCAGCAGCTTAGGCACCGGACTAGCTGGCTCCACCGGGGAGCTGTTTTTT
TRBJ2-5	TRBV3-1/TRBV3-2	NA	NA	CASSQRERETQYF	TGTGCCAGCAGCCAACGCGAAAGAGAGACCCAGTACTTC
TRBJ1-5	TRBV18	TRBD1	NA	CASSPSVGQGNQPQHF	TGTGCCAGCTCACCCAGTGTCGGACAGGGCAATCAGCCCCAGCATTTT
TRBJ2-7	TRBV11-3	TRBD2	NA	CASSLGGSSYEQYF	TGTGCCAGCAGCTTGGGGGGGAGCTCCTACGAGCAGTACTTC
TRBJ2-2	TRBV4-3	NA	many	CASSQGLEGATGELFF	TGCGCCAGCAGCCAAGGTTTGGAGGGGGCCACCGGGGAGCTGTTTTTT
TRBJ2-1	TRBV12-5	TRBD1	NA	CASGQRTGLDEQFF	TGTGCTAGTGGTCAGCGGACAGGGTTGGATGAGCAGTTCTTC
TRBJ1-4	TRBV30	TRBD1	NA	CAHGTGNEKLFF	TGTGCTCATGGGACAGGGAATGAAAAACTGTTTTTT
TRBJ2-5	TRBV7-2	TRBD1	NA	CASSLRTGGPETQYF	TGTGCCAGCAGCCTAAGGACAGGGGGCCCGGAGACCCAGTACTTC
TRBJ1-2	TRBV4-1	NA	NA	CASSQDRELLYYGYTF	TGCGCCAGCAGCCAAGATAGAGAACTACTCTACTATGGCTACACCTTC
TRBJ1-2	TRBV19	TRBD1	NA	CASSTHRGTANYGYTF	TGTGCCAGTAGCACGCACAGGGGTACGGCTAACTATGGCTACACCTTC
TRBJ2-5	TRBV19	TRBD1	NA	CASSIGDRGETQYF	TGTGCCAGTAGTATTGGGGACAGAGGAGAGACCCAGTACTTC
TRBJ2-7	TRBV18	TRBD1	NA	CASSPPSGTGGGVQYF	TGTGCCAGCTCACCCCCATCCGGGACAGGGGGCGGGGTGCAGTACTTC
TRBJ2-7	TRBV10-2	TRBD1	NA	CASSEIGQGAEEQYF	TGCGCCAGCAGTGAGATCGGACAGGGGGCTGAAGAGCAGTACTTC
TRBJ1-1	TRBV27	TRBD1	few	CASSTGQVMNTEAFF	TGTGCCAGCAGTACGGGACAGGTGATGAACACTGAAGCTTTCTTT
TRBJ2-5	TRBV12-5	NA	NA	CASGLGGRPETQYF	TGTGCTAGTGGTTTGGGGGGCCGCCCAGAGACCCAGTACTTC
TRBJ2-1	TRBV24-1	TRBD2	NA	CATSDPGQGTSGTTTPSSYNEQFF	TGTGCCACCAGTGATCCGGGACAGGGGACTAGCGGGACGACAACCCCTAGCTCCTACAATGAGCAGTTCTTC
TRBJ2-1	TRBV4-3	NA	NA	CASSQGTGSPYNEQFF	TGCGCCAGCAGCCAGGGTACAGGGTCCCCCTACAATGAGCAGTTCTTC
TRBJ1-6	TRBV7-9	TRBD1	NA	CASSLWSGGTSPLHF	TGTGCCAGCAGCTTATGGTCAGGGGGCACTTCACCCCTCCACTTT
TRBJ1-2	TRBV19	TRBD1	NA	CASSMYRGPGYGYTF	TGTGCCAGTAGTATGTACAGGGGTCCGGGCTATGGCTACACCTTC
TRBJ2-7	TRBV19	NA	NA	CASSIVGTAGGEQYF	TGTGCCAGTAGTATAGTAGGGACAGCCGGGGGCGAGCAGTACTTC
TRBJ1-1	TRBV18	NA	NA	CASSPPNREWNTEAFF	TGTGCCAGCTCACCACCGAACAGGGAGTGGAACACTGAAGCTTTCTTT
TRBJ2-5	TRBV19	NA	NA	CASSPLVRETQYF	TGTGCCAGTAGTCCCCTCGTCCGAGAGACCCAGTACTTC
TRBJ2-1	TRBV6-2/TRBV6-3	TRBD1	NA	CASSYGRQGAYNEQFF	TGTGCCAGCAGTTATGGCAGACAGGGGGCCTACAATGAGCAGTTCTTC
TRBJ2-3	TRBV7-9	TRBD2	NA	CASSWGLAGSDTQYF	TGTGCCAGCAGCTGGGGACTAGCGGGCTCAGATACGCAGTATTTT
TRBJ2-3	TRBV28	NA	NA	CASSRPRDRFSTDTQYF	TGTGCCAGCAGTCGTCCCCGTGACAGGTTCAGCACAGATACGCAGTATTTT
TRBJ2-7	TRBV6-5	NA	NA	CASREGTSTREQYF	TGTGCCAGCAGAGAGGGAACGAGCACGAGGGAGCAGTACTTC
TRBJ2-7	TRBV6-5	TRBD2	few	CASSYSGLAYYEQYF	TGTGCCAGCAGTTACTCGGGACTAGCATACTACGAGCAGTACTTC
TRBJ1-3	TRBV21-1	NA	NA	CASTNVPGQGYTIYF	TGTGCCAGCACCAATGTCCCGGGACAGGGGTACACCATATATTTT
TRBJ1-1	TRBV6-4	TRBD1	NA	CASSFDGQGGTEAFF	TGTGCCAGCAGTTTCGATGGACAGGGTGGGACTGAAGCTTTCTTT
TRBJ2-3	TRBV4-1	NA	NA	CASSHQVDTQYF	TGCGCCAGCAGCCACCAGGTAGATACGCAGTATTTT
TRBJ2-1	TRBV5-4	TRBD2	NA	CASSLQTSGGGEQFF	TGTGCCAGCAGCTTACAAACTAGCGGGGGCGGTGAGCAGTTCTTC
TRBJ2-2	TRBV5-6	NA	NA	CASSRIDLLTGELFF	TGTGCCAGCAGCCGAATCGATCTACTTACCGGGGAGCTGTTTTTT
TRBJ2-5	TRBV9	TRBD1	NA	CASSVGWTGVLETQYF	TGTGCCAGCAGCGTAGGTTGGACAGGGGTGTTGGAGACCCAGTACTTC
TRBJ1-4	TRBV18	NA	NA	CASSPLFDGTSYEKLFF	TGTGCCAGCTCACCACTGTTTGACGGGACATCCTATGAAAAACTGTTTTTT
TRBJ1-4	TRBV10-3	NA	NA	CAISPRISQTRNEKLFF	TGTGCCATCAGCCCCCGAATCAGCCAGACGAGGAATGAAAAACTGTTTTTT
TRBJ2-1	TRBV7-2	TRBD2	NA	CASSLVAGSSYNEQFF	TGTGCCAGCAGCTTAGTAGCGGGAAGCTCCTACAATGAGCAGTTCTTC
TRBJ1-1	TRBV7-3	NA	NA	CASIPGHGLNTEAFF	TGTGCCTCAATTCCGGGACACGGGCTGAACACTGAAGCTTTCTTT
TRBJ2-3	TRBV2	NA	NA	CASSVTTQGRGDTQYF	TGTGCCAGCAGTGTTACGACGCAGGGGAGGGGAGATACGCAGTATTTT
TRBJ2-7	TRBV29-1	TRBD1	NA	CSVSPGQQRYEQYF	TGCAGCGTTTCCCCGGGACAGCAACGCTACGAGCAGTACTTC
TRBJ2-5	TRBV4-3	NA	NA	CASSQDAGRKETQYF	TGCGCCAGCAGCCAAGATGCGGGTCGGAAAGAGACCCAGTACTTC
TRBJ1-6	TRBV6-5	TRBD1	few	CASSPQGLYNSPLHF	TGTGCCAGCAGCCCACAGGGGCTCTATAATTCACCCCTCCACTTT
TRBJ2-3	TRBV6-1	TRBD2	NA	CASSEYRGGSTDTQYF	TGTGCCAGCAGTGAGTACCGGGGGGGAAGCACAGATACGCAGTATTTT